The 14 T cell receptor beta chains reported below all come from one sample, sequenced in a study of T cell responses to AZD1222 COVID-19 vaccine. This table comes from immunoSEQ multiplex PCR, and its TCRdb copy is limited to in-frame clones, with some not included. The table includes roughly 120,000 clones, around 90% detected once. The source was peripheral blood, collected on day 0 of AZD1222 vaccination. Receptors originate from an adult in good health.

The J gene is TRBJ1-4, the V gene TRBV9, with 7 nucleotides matching TRBD1. This CDR3 is built from 17 residues. V was clipped by 4 bases and J by 7 bases; unmatched bases: 16. Germline CDR1 SGDLS, CDR2 YYNGEE. The CDR3 here is CASSPSSRGWISEKLFF. The CDR3 DNA is TGTGCCAGCAGCCCCTCCTCCAGGGGGTGGATTTCTGAAAAACTGTTTTTT.

The chain links TRBV7-8 to TRBJ1-2; D may be TRBD1 (5 bases). Trimming shortened V by 1 base and J by 2 bases, and 23 bases separated the two germline ends. Germline V lookup: CDR1 SGHVS, CDR2 FQNEAQ. The CDR3 length is 19 residues. CDR3 coding DNA: TGTGCCAGCAGCTTAGGAGACACGTCCCTGGGACCTCCCAACTATGGCTACACCTTC. Encoded protein: CASSLGDTSLGPPNYGYTF.

The chain carries TRBV5-1 and TRBJ1-4, with 8 bases lining up with TRBD1. Trimming removed 4 bases from V and 7 bases from J; junction bases left unmatched: 6. The CDR3 has 14 amino acids. Germline V gene sequence: CDR1 SGHRS, CDR2 YFSETQ. CDR3 in amino acids: CASSTRGPGEKLFF. In DNA form, the CDR3 reads TGCGCCAGCAGCACCAGGGGGCCGGGTGAAAAACTGTTTTTT.

The chain uses TRBV27 and TRBJ1-1; maybe TRBD1 (5 bases). This CDR3 contains 14 residues. V gave up 5 bases and J gave up 4 bases, with 14 bases separating them. The germline gives CDR1 MNHEY, CDR2 SMNVEV (reference sequence). The CDR3 is CASSPGLGRTEAFF. CDR3 in DNA: TGTGCCAGCAGTCCAGGGTTGGGGCGCACTGAAGCTTTCTTT.

The rearrangement uses TRBV27 and TRBJ1-2; weak D call: TRBD1 (6 bases). CDR1 MNHEY and CDR2 SMNVEV come from the germline V gene (reference sequence). This CDR3 region has 17 residues. The germline V and J ends were trimmed by 5 bases and 1 base, with 20 bases remaining between them. This CDR3 is CASSPTGLTGYNYGYTF. The CDR3 DNA follows: TGTGCCAGCAGTCCAACTGGGCTTACAGGGTATAACTATGGCTACACCTTC.

V and J are TRBV10-3 and TRBJ2-7; 8 nucleotides line up with TRBD2. The CDR3 loop spans 13 amino acids. The V gene's germline CDR1 is ENHRY and CDR2 SYGVKD. The trim removed 6 bases at V and 4 bases at J, leaving 5 bases unmatched. The CDR3 DNA is TGTGCCATCAGCTCTGGACTAGCTTACGAGCAGTACTTC. This encodes CAISSGLAYEQYF.

This chain connects TRBV10-1 to TRBJ2-7; D perhaps matches TRBD2 (5 bases). The V gene lost 5 bases and the J gene lost 7 bases, with 12 bases spanning the gap. The germline V gene encodes CDR1 WNHNN and CDR2 SYGVQD (reference sequence). The CDR3 spans 12 residues. The CDR3: CASSPLGGEQYF. CDR3 coding DNA: TGCGCCAGCAGTCCACTGGGCGGGGAGCAGTACTTC.

This clone was seen only a few times. The V and J genes are TRBV27 and TRBJ2-7, with D possibly being TRBD1 or TRBD2 (6 bases each). Germline V CDR1 and CDR2: MNHEY, SMNVEV (reference sequence). The CDR3 totals 13 residues. Deletions cut 8 bases from V and 1 base from J, with 12 bases between. DNA of the CDR3: TGTGCCAGCTCGGGGGCTAATTCCTACGAGCAGTACTTC. Encoded protein: CASSGANSYEQYF.

For this clone: This CDR3 is also generated by other DNA sequences in the sample. V and J are TRBV9 and TRBJ1-6, with D possibly TRBD1 on 5 matching bases. The germline V gene has CDR1 SGDLS and CDR2 YYNGEE. Between the trimmed V and J ends, which lost 2 bases and 10 bases, there was a span of 10 bases. CDR3 length: 13 amino acids. The CDR3 region is CASSVVGDSPLHF. As DNA, the CDR3 is TGTGCCAGCAGCGTTGTCGGGGACTCACCCCTCCACTTT.

The J gene is TRBJ1-2, the V gene TRBV7-9; the match to TRBD1 covers 10 bases. CDR3 size: 16 residues. The J segment lost 0 bases and the V segment lost 1 base, leaving 2 bases of the junction unmatched. CDR1 is SEHNR, CDR2 FQNEAQ, per germline (reference sequence). CDR3 region: CASSLGGTGANYGYTF. CDR3 nucleotides: TGTGCCAGCAGCTTAGGGGGGACAGGGGCTAACTATGGCTACACCTTC. Full variable domain (rest looked up from reference TRBV7-9 and TRBJ1-2): DTGVSQNPRHKITKRGQNVTFRCDPISEHNRLYWYRQTLGQGPEFLTYFQNEAQLEKSRLLSDRFSAERPKGSFSTLEIQRTEQGDSAMYLCASSLGGTGANYGYTFGSGTRLTVV.

This chain links TRBV27 with TRBJ2-7, with TRBD1 matching over 7 bases. This CDR3 has 17 residues. J gave up 0 bases and V 0 bases, and 8 bases lay outside the gene matches. Per the germline V gene, CDR1 is MNHEY and CDR2 is SMNVEV (reference sequence). CDR3 region: CASSLSSSRGISYEQYF. The CDR3 nucleotides read TGTGCCAGCAGTTTATCCTCATCCAGGGGGATCTCCTACGAGCAGTACTTC.

J is TRBJ1-2 and V is TRBV4-2; no clear D gene. CDR1 is LGHNA, CDR2 YNFKEQ, per germline. CDR3 length equals 13 residues. The V gene lost 1 base and the J gene lost 7 bases, with 10 bases spanning the gap. The CDR3 loop is CASSQVGISGYTF. In nucleotides, the CDR3 is TGTGCCAGCAGCCAAGTAGGTATCTCTGGCTACACCTTC.

This clone occurred a few times. The chain employs TRBV3-1 (or the pseudogene TRBV3-2) and TRBJ2-7; TRBD2 matches 7 bases. The germline gives CDR1 LGHDT, CDR2 YNNKEL (reference sequence). Trimming took 4 bases from V and 6 from J; bases not matched to a gene: 3. The CDR3 has 12 residues. In DNA form, the CDR3 reads TGTGCCAGCAGCCTTAGGGAGGGCGAGCAGTACTTC. This encodes CASSLREGEQYF.

The chain couples TRBV5-1 to TRBJ2-7, with D possibly TRBD2 on 6 matching bases. Germline-derived CDR1 and CDR2 are SGHRS and YFSETQ. This CDR3 is built from 15 residues. V gave up 0 bases and J gave up 0 bases, with 10 bases separating them. Here the CDR3 DNA reads TGCGCCAGCAGCTTGGATAGCGGTTTCTCCTACGAGCAGTACTTC. Its translation is CASSLDSGFSYEQYF.